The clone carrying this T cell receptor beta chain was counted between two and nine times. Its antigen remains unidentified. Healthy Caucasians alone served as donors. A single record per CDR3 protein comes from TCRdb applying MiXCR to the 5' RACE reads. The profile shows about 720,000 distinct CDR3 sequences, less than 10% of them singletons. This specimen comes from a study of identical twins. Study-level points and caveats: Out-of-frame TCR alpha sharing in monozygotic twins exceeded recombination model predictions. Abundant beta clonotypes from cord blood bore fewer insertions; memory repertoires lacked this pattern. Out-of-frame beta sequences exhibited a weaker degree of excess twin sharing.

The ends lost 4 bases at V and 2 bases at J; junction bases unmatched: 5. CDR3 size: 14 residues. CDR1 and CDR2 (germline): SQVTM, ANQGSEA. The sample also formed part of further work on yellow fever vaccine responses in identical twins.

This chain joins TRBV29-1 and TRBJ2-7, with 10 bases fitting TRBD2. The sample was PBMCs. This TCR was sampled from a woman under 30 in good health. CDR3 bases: TGCAGCGTTGTCGGACTAGCGGACACCTACGAGCAGTACTTC. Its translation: CSVVGLADTYEQYF.